The 9 T cell receptor beta chains reported below all come from one sample, sequenced in a study of T cell responses to AZD1222 COVID-19 vaccine. Profiling relied on immunoSEQ multiplex PCR, and the TCRdb table lists in-frame clones only, not all of them. The sample yields some 150,000 clones, more than 70% seen once. The sample consisted of peripheral blood, taken on day 0 of AZD1222 vaccination. These receptors all come from an adult in good health.

V is TRBV7-8 and J is TRBJ1-2, with a possible D match to TRBD1 (6 bases). The CDR3 loop spans 14 amino acids. V lost 6 bases, J lost 5 bases, and 16 bases lay in between. Germline CDR1 SGHVS, CDR2 FQNEAQ. The CDR3, as DNA: TGTGCCAGCAGTCCCGCCGCTACAGGGTATGGCTACACCTTC. Protein product: CASSPAATGYGYTF.

This rearrangement joins TRBV4-2 to TRBJ1-3; D not certain. The germline V gene encodes CDR1 LGHNA and CDR2 YNFKEQ. The CDR3 extends over 14 amino acids. V dropped 1 base and J dropped 5 bases, with 9 bases sitting between them. Here the CDR3 DNA reads TGTGCCAGCAGCCAAGTCATGGACCGAAACACCATATATTTT. It is translated as CASSQVMDRNTIYF.

This chain joins TRBV7-8 and TRBJ1-1, with TRBD1 matching 8 bases. The CDR3 totals 17 residues. The trim removed 0 bases at V and 7 bases at J, leaving 13 bases unmatched. The germline gives CDR1 SGHVS, CDR2 FQNEAQ. The CDR3 sequence: CASSLALGTGSSLEAFF. DNA of the CDR3: TGTGCCAGCAGCTTAGCGTTGGGGACAGGAAGCTCTCTTGAAGCTTTCTTT.

The chain couples TRBV20-1 to TRBJ2-1, with no clear D. V was trimmed by 5 bases and J by 5 bases, leaving 4 bases between them. From germline, CDR1 is DFQATT and CDR2 SNEGSKA (reference sequence). CDR3 size: 10 residues. CDR3 nucleotides: TGCAGTGCTTGGCACAATGAGCAGTTCTTC. Translation: CSAWHNEQFF.

This clone turned up a few times. This rearrangement joins TRBV6-2 or TRBV6-3 to TRBJ1-1; weak D call: TRBD1 (6 bases). CDR3 length: 16 amino acids. Germline CDR1 reads MNHEY; CDR2 reads SVGEGT. V was shortened by 2 bases and J by 5 bases, with 18 bases between the two germline ends. CDR3 in DNA: TGTGCCAGCAGTTACGTGTCAGGGGCACCGAAGACTGAAGCTTTCTTT. Protein product: CASSYVSGAPKTEAFF.

Details on this clone: The identical CDR3 is also encoded by other nucleotide sequences in the sample. V usage is TRBV9 and J usage is TRBJ2-3; no firm D call. Trimming stripped 3 bases from V and 0 bases from J, with 8 bases between. This CDR3 is 14 amino acids long. Germline V gives CDR1 SGDLS, CDR2 YYNGEE. CDR3 bases: TGTGCCAGCAGCGCTACTACGAGCACAGATACGCAGTATTTT. Translated: CASSATTSTDTQYF. The variable domain in full, with the rest retrieved from reference TRBV9 and TRBJ2-3, is DSGVTQTPKHLITATGQRVTLRCSPRSGDLSVYWYQQSLDQGLQFLIQYYNGEERAKGNILERFSAQQFPDLHSELNLSSLELGDSALYFCASSATTSTDTQYFGPGTRLTVL.

The chain uses TRBV29-1 and TRBJ1-1; 7 nucleotides align to TRBD1. Germline assignment: CDR1 SQVTM and CDR2 ANQGSEA. J lost 4 bases, V lost 7 bases, and 12 bases had no gene match. This CDR3 spans 14 amino acids. CDR3: CSGKSRDRITEAFF. CDR3 bases: TGCAGCGGGAAGAGCCGGGACAGAATCACTGAAGCTTTCTTT.

The chain uses TRBV5-1 and TRBJ1-4; D unresolved. The CDR3 is 15 amino acids. Germline V lookup: CDR1 SGHRS, CDR2 YFSETQ. V was trimmed by 0 bases and J by 1 base, leaving 7 bases between them. CDR3 in DNA: TGCGCCAGCAGCTTGGGGGGTAGAACTAATGAAAAACTGTTTTTT. This sequence encodes CASSLGGRTNEKLFF.

The chain is built from TRBV6-6 and TRBJ2-5; D unclear. V was shortened by 4 bases and J by 4 bases, with 16 bases between the two germline ends. Germline V gene sequence: CDR1 MNHNY, CDR2 SVGAGI (reference sequence). The CDR3 sequence is 15 residues long. The DNA of the CDR3 is TGTGCCAGCAGTTTTGATAGTGTTTGGGGAGAGACCCAGTACTTC. Encoded protein: CASSFDSVWGETQYF.